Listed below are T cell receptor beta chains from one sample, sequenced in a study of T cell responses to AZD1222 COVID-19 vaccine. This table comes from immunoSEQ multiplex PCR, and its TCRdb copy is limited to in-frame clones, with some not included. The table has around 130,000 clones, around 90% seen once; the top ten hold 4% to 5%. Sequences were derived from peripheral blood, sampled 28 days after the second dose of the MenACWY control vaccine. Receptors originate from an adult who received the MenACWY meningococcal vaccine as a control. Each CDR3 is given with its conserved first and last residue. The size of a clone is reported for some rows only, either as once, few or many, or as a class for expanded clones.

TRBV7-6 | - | CASNPGGSYEQYF
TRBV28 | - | CASTTQGEGLVYEQYF
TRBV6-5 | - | CASSYSRRFTGNTIYF
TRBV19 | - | CASSKMGGSSYNEQFF
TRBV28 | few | CASSFSGEKLFF
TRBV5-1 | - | CASSLGAGEAYEQYF
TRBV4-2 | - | CASSQFAGRDIQYF
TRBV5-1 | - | CASSLSPSTGELFF
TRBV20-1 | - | CSASSGANTGELFF
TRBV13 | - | CASSLVAGGGNEQFF
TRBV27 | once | CASSLPLAGAYNEQFF
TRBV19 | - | CASRGTGNTGELFF
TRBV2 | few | CASSGTGTVLEQYF
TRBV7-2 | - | CASSLRGANEKLFF
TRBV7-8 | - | CASSLKASDYGYTF
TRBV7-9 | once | CASSARLAGATGELFF
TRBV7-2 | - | CASSLDRDSGGYTF
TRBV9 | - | CASSPGRGPGQETQYF
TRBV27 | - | CASGRYEQYF
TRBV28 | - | CASSSQGVDGYTF
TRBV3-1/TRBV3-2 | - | CASSHDRGFGLAGSTGELFF
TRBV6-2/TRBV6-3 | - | CASSAQGRGNTEAFF
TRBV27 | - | CASSPRLRVGLDIQYF
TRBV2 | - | CASGSNEAFF
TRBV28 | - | CASILRGVGGTEAFF
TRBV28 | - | CASSLRGAVVRTGELFF
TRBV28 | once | CASLELTQGGELFF
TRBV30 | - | CAWSGPLSYEQYF
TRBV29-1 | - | CSVEGRGYGYTF
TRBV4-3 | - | CARSRERGGNNEQFF
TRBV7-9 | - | CASSTGTTIIPQHF
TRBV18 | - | CASSPPGTDTQYF
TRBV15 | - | CATSSGPTNEQFF
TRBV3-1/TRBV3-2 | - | CASSLGTGPQGGLEQFF
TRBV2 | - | CASRYGANVLTF
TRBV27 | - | CASSLSGTGGTEAFF
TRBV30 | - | CAWASGLSNQPQHF
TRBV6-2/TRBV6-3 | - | CASSSQGGDTEAFF
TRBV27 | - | CASSPLNSGSNEQYF
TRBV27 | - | CASSQGHLNEKLFF
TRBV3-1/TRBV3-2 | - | CASSVGWDQPQHF